This TCR beta chain was captured by sequencing in a study of naive and memory T cell subsets. Whole-study results and caveats: Possibly reflecting memory cells re-expressing CD45RA, a few larger clonotypes occurred in naive repertoires, especially CD8.

Cells stained for CD3, CD4, CD8, CD45RA and CD27 were sorted into four subsets. The beta constant-region primer was an equimolar mix of two oligonucleotides covering TRBC1 and TRBC2. Nested alpha and beta constant-region primers with the SP2 primer drove four PCR rounds on ligated cDNA. TCRdb itself ran the UMI-ligation and nested PCR reads through MiXCR, one entry per CDR3 protein. The repertoire holds 150,000 or so distinct CDR3 sequences, with approximately 22% as singletons. In regard to this clonotype: Antigen unknown.

This CDR3 is built from 15 residues. V was clipped by 6 bases and J by 1 base, with 13 bases between them. CDR1 KGHSH and CDR2 LQKENI come from the germline V gene. This TCR derives from a human donor in good health. Sequenced material: naive CD4+ T cells from blood. V and J are TRBV18 and TRBJ2-1; possibly TRBD2 for D (5 bases). The CDR3 is CASSLQSGSYNEQFF. CDR3 in DNA: TGTGCCAGCTCCCTCCAATCGGGGTCCTACAATGAGCAGTTCTTC.